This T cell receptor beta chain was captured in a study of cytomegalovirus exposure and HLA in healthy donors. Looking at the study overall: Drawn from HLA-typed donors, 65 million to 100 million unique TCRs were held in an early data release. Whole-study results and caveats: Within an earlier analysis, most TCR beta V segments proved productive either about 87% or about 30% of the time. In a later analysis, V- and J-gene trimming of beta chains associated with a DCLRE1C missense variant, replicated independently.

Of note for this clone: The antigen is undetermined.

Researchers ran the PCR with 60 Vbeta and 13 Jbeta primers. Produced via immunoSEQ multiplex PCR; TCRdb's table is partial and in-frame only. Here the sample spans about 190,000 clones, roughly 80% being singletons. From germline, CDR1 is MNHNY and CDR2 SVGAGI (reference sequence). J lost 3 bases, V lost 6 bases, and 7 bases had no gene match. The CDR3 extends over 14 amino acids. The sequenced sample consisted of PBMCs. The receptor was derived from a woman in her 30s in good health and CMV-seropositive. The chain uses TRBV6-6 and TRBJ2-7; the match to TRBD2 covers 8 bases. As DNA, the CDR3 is TGTGCCAGCAGCCAAGCGGGGGATCTCTACGAGCAGTACTTC. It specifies CASSQAGDLYEQYF.